One T cell receptor beta chain is described in this entry. The entry originates in a study of identical twins. This CDR3 has 11 amino acids. The V segment lost 6 bases and the J segment 6 bases; nucleotides outside the gene matches: 1. CDR1 and CDR2 from the germline V gene are ENHRY and SYGVKD. MiXCR was run by TCRdb on the 5' RACE reads, yielding one entry per CDR3 protein. This table holds approximately 500,000 distinct CDR3 sequences, roughly 24% found once. These same records also appear under a second study, on T cells expressing NK-cell markers. That source adds: The authors sequenced eight donors, of whom seven were HCMV-seropositive and one was seronegative.

The chain joins TRBV10-3 to TRBJ1-2; 7 bases are shared with TRBD1. The TCR comes from a woman between 18 and 29 years old in good health. The sample taken for sequencing was CD4+ T cells sorted from blood. The chain's CDR3 is CAISTGDGYTF. In DNA, the CDR3 is TGTGCCATCAGCACAGGGGATGGCTACACCTTC.